One and the same sample provided the 8 T cell receptor beta chains below, sequenced in a study of cytomegalovirus exposure and HLA in healthy donors. PCR employed 60 Vbeta and 13 Jbeta primers. Assay used: immunoSEQ multiplex PCR; TCRdb lists only in-frame clones, some missing. The sample contains roughly 150,000 clones, 80% of which appear only once. Sequencing was carried out using PBMCs. The origin of the receptors is a young man in good health and CMV-seronegative.

This rearrangement joins TRBV7-2 to TRBJ2-1, with 14 nucleotides matching TRBD2. Germline CDR1 and CDR2: SGHTA and FQGNSA. V was clipped by 1 base and J by 12 bases; unmatched bases: 5. The CDR3 is 15 amino acids. The DNA for the CDR3 is TGTGCCAGCAGCTTAGACGGGACTAGCGGGAGAGCGCAGTTCTTC. Its protein is CASSLDGTSGRAQFF.

V is TRBV4-1 and J is TRBJ2-5, with 14 bases fitting TRBD2. The CDR3 totals 14 residues. Germline V gene sequence: CDR1 MGHRA, CDR2 YSYEKL. V was clipped by 4 bases and J by 13 bases; unmatched bases: 8. In DNA, the CDR3 is TGCGCCAGCAGCCCCGGGACTAGCGGGAGTCTATGGTACTTC. Translating gives CASSPGTSGSLWYF.

The V gene is TRBV18, the J gene TRBJ2-7, with a tentative D call TRBD1 (6 bases). Looked up from germline, CDR1 is KGHSH and CDR2 is LQKENI. V lost 5 bases and J 1 base, leaving 9 bases between the germline ends. This CDR3 is built from 13 residues. CDR3 bases: TGTGCCAGCTCAATTGGACAGTCCTACGAGCAGTACTTC. Translated: CASSIGQSYEQYF.

V gene TRBV5-1 combines with J gene TRBJ2-5; 12 positions agree with TRBD2. Per the germline V gene, CDR1 is SGHRS and CDR2 is YFSETQ. CDR3 length: 16 residues. The V segment lost 0 bases and the J segment 4 bases; nucleotides outside the gene matches: 4. CDR3 protein: CASSLVLAGGGETQYF. The DNA of the CDR3 is TGCGCCAGCAGCTTGGTGCTAGCGGGAGGGGGAGAGACCCAGTACTTC.

V gene TRBV2 combines with J gene TRBJ1-1, with unresolved D. V gave up 7 bases and J gave up 3 bases, with 15 bases separating them. This CDR3 comprises 14 residues. Looked up from germline, CDR1 is SNHLY and CDR2 is FYNNEI. CDR3 region: CASIFSSVDTEAFF. The CDR3 DNA sequence: TGTGCCAGCATTTTCTCTTCGGTAGACACTGAAGCTTTCTTT. Variable domain in full (rest from reference TRBV2 and TRBJ1-1): EPEVTQTPSHQVTQMGQEVILRCVPISNHLYFYWYRQILGQKVEFLVSFYNNEISEKSEIFDDQFSVERPDGSNFTLKIRSTKLEDSAMYFCASIFSSVDTEAFFGQGTRLTVV.

The chain uses TRBV5-1 and TRBJ2-1; TRBD2 agrees at 10 bases. Germline CDR1 and CDR2: SGHRS and YFSETQ. With V trimmed by 2 bases and J by 5 bases, 1 base remained unmatched. The CDR3 sequence is 14 residues long. CDR3 coding DNA: TGCGCCAGCAGCTTCGGACTAGCGGACAATGAGCAGTTCTTC. Encoded protein: CASSFGLADNEQFF. Complete variable domain (other parts from reference TRBV5-1 and TRBJ2-1): KAGVTQTPRYLIKTRGQQVTLSCSPISGHRSVSWYQQTPGQGLQFLFEYFSETQRNKGNFPGRFSGRQFSNSRSEMNVSTLELGDSALYLCASSFGLADNEQFFGPGTRLTVL.

Only a few counts were recorded for this clone. The chain links TRBV30 to TRBJ1-4; maybe TRBD1 (5 bases). V shed 1 base and J shed 0 bases, with 9 bases lying between them. Germline V CDR1 and CDR2: GTSNPN, SVGIG (reference sequence). The length of the CDR3 is 15 residues. The CDR3 region is CAWSAGQSTNEKLFF. For the CDR3, the DNA is TGTGCCTGGAGTGCAGGACAATCAACTAATGAAAAACTGTTTTTT.

The rearrangement links TRBV29-1 to TRBJ1-2; perhaps TRBD1 as D (6 bases). This CDR3 region has 10 residues. Trimming removed 4 bases at V and 6 bases at J, with 6 bases between. In germline, CDR1 is SQVTM, CDR2 ANQGSEA. The DNA for the CDR3 is TGCAGCGTTGGACAGGATGGCTACACCTTC. Protein product: CSVGQDGYTF.